Each of the 21 T cell receptor beta chains below was sequenced from the same sample in a study of metastatic and nonmetastatic thyroid tumors. TCRdb re-clonotyped the PCR reads through MiXCR. The sample consists of approximately 50,000 clones, 20% of them appearing once. Thyroid surgery had not been preceded by any treatment in any patient. Sequencing input: blood. These receptors came from a female donor with papillary thyroid cancer or a benign thyroid nodule (not recorded which). Some clones in this sample may be carry-over from other donors' samples.

There are many counts of this clone. The J gene is TRBJ2-7, the V gene TRBV7-2, with 7 bases fitting TRBD1. CDR3 length: 15 residues. Trimming took 4 bases from V and 0 from J; bases not matched to a gene: 6. In germline, CDR1 is SGHTA, CDR2 FQGNSA. This CDR3 reads CASSSLTGSSYEQYF. The DNA for the CDR3 is TGTGCCAGCAGCTCCTTGACAGGGAGCTCCTACGAGCAGTACTTC.

This clone was seen repeatedly, ten times or more. V is TRBV11-2 and J is TRBJ2-1; D is uncertain. Per the germline V gene, CDR1 is SGHAT and CDR2 is FQNNGV. V lost 5 bases and J 3 bases, leaving 14 bases between the germline ends. The CDR3 totals 15 residues. CDR3: CASSPNPADYNEQFF. CDR3 in DNA: TGTGCCAGCAGCCCGAATCCCGCAGACTACAATGAGCAGTTCTTC.

This clone was found many times. This chain joins TRBV28 and TRBJ1-5, with D tentatively TRBD1 (5 bases). The CDR3 has 15 residues. V gave up 5 bases and J gave up 0 bases, with 11 bases separating them. Per germline, CDR1 MDHEN and CDR2 SYDVKM. The CDR3 region is CASSPQTASNQPQHF. CDR3 DNA sequence: TGTGCCAGCAGTCCACAGACAGCTAGCAATCAGCCCCAGCATTTT.

Of note for this clone: One end of the junction does not line up with germline, which may come from a read error. The chain recombines TRBV5-1 with TRBJ2-1; D is undetermined. Germline V gives CDR1 SGHRS, CDR2 YFSETQ. The CDR3 extends over 16 amino acids. CDR3 sequence: CASSLASRLIYNAQFF. The CDR3 DNA reads TGCGCCAGCAGCTTGGCGTCGCGCCTGATCTACAATGCGCAGTTCTTC.

Ten or more counts support this clone. The J gene is TRBJ2-7, the V gene TRBV9, with TRBD2 identical over 9 bases. The CDR3 contains 14 residues. Germline lookup yields CDR1 SGDLS and CDR2 YYNGEE. The V segment lost 0 bases and the J segment 5 bases; nucleotides outside the gene matches: 3. CDR3 loop: CASSVGTSENEQYF. The CDR3 DNA reads as TGTGCCAGCAGCGTAGGGACTAGCGAGAACGAGCAGTACTTC.

The chain has TRBV20-1 and TRBJ1-2; 7 nucleotides agree with TRBD1. V was clipped by 6 bases and J by 6 bases; unmatched bases: 7. The CDR3 is 12 amino acids. In germline, CDR1 is DFQATT, CDR2 SNEGSKA (reference sequence). The CDR3 here is CSAMGQTHGYTF. DNA of the CDR3: TGCAGTGCAATGGGACAGACCCATGGCTACACCTTC.

This clone was seen a few times. A read error may be the cause here, since a much bigger clone is one base away. The chain joins TRBV29-1 to TRBJ1-1, with a weak D call TRBD1 (5 bases). The V gene's germline CDR1 is SQVTM and CDR2 ANQGSEA. Trimming stripped 5 bases from V and 3 bases from J, with 13 bases between. This CDR3 is built from 13 residues. The CDR3 region is CSVLQDMYTEAFF. The CDR3 DNA is TGCAGCGTTTTACAGGATATGTACACTGAAGCTTTCTTT.

The sample holds many counts of this clone. The chain combines TRBV7-9 with TRBJ2-3; 8 nucleotides match TRBD1. Germline V gives CDR1 SEHNR, CDR2 FQNEAQ (reference sequence). CDR3 size: 13 residues. With V trimmed by 5 bases and J by 4 bases, 2 bases remained unmatched. The CDR3, as DNA: TGTGCCAGCAGCAAGACAGGGGCAGATACGCAGTATTTT. Translation: CASSKTGADTQYF.

This clone has a count of ten or more. The chain uses TRBV27 and TRBJ2-3, with D unclear. The germline CDR1 and CDR2 sequences are MNHEY and SMNVEV (reference sequence). The CDR3 covers 15 residues. The ends were cut back, 3 bases at V and 2 bases at J, with 12 bases in the middle. This CDR3 is CASSFKGRVTDTQYF. In DNA, the CDR3 is TGTGCCAGCAGTTTTAAAGGTAGGGTCACAGATACGCAGTATTTT.

On this clone: As the CDR3 is not closed by the conserved phenylalanine or tryptophan, this likely results from a read error. The DNA is omitted, as the CDR3 cannot be located on it reliably, and the CDR3 follows TCRdb's listing. The rearrangement links TRBV18 to TRBJ1-2. The length of the CDR3 is 15 amino acids, counting both ends. Germline CDR1 KGHSH, CDR2 LQKENI. CDR3 residues: CASSPSRGVIYGYTL.

CDR3 DNA: TGCGCCAGCGGAACTACCGGGAGGAGCAGTGGGCAGTTCTTC. Translation gives CASGTTGRSSGQFF. The gene calls are TRBV10-2 and TRBJ2-1; 7 bases align to TRBD2. The V and J ends lost 8 bases and 12 bases, in that order; junction bases with no gene match: 16. CDR1 is WSHSY and CDR2 is SAAADI in the germline V gene. CDR3 length: 14 residues.

The rearrangement links TRBV30 to TRBJ2-7, with D unresolved. Germline V CDR1 and CDR2: GTSNPN, SVGIG (reference sequence). The CDR3 consists of 11 residues. With 0 bases removed from V and 5 bases from J, the gap between germline ends came to 5 bases. The CDR3 here is CAWSVHDEQYF. The CDR3 DNA sequence: TGTGCCTGGAGTGTACACGACGAGCAGTACTTC. Variable domain in full (rest from reference TRBV30 and TRBJ2-7): SQTIHQWPATLVQPVGSPLSLECTVEGTSNPNLYWYRQAAGRGLQLLFYSVGIGQISSEVPQNLSASRPQDRQFILSSKKLLLSDSGFYLCAWSVHDEQYFGPGTRLTVT.

This clone has at least ten counts. The chain employs TRBV30 and TRBJ1-2; no clear D gene. V was cut by 2 bases and J by 2 bases, with 9 bases left in between. The V gene's germline CDR1 is GTSNPN and CDR2 SVGIG (reference sequence). The CDR3 has 13 amino acids. The CDR3 protein is CAWSSLGNYGYTF. The CDR3 DNA reads as TGTGCCTGGAGTTCCCTGGGGAACTATGGCTACACCTTC. The complete variable domain, with remaining parts taken from reference TRBV30 and TRBJ1-2, reads SQTIHQWPATLVQPVGSPLSLECTVEGTSNPNLYWYRQAAGRGLQLLFYSVGIGQISSEVPQNLSASRPQDRQFILSSKKLLLSDSGFYLCAWSSLGNYGYTFGSGTRLTVV.

In this sample, this clone turned up many times. This rearrangement joins TRBV13 to TRBJ2-1; D perhaps matches TRBD1 (5 bases). Germline V gene data show CDR1 as PRHDT and CDR2 as FYEKMQ (reference sequence). The V end was cut by 4 bases, the J end by 5 bases, with 18 bases between. The CDR3 runs 16 residues. The CDR3 bases are TGTGCCAGCAGCTCAAAGGGTGCAGGGATACACAATGAGCAGTTCTTC. As protein: CASSSKGAGIHNEQFF.

This clone was detected only a few times. Germline and junction disagree at one end, which may indicate a read error. The chain is built from TRBV7-9 and TRBJ2-1; tentatively, D is TRBD1 or TRBD2 (5 bases each). Per germline, CDR1 SEHNR and CDR2 FQNEAQ (reference sequence). The CDR3 runs 12 residues. The CDR3 nucleotides read TGTGCCAGCAGCTTAGTACGGGACCCCCCGTTATTC. Protein sequence: CASSLVRDPPLF.

This clone was detected many times. The rearrangement joins TRBV4-1 to TRBJ1-4; TRBD1 might be the D (5 bases). Germline V lookup: CDR1 MGHRA, CDR2 YSYEKL. CDR3 length: 19 residues. V gave up 0 bases and J gave up 0 bases, with 17 bases separating them. In DNA form, the CDR3 reads TGCGCCAGCAGCCAAGATCAGGGAGGGGATCGTGCAACTAATGAAAAACTGTTTTTT. This translates into CASSQDQGGDRATNEKLFF.

This clone was found many times. V gene TRBV12-3 or TRBV12-4 combines with J gene TRBJ1-5; D is undetermined. This CDR3 spans 14 amino acids. The germline V and J ends were trimmed by 0 bases and 1 base, with 4 bases remaining between them. This CDR3 is CASSLANSNQPQHF. The DNA for the CDR3 is TGTGCCAGCAGTTTAGCGAACAGCAATCAGCCCCAGCATTTT.

This clone was seen ten or more times. V gene TRBV7-6 combines with J gene TRBJ1-3; D is unresolved. The V gene's germline CDR1 is SGHVS and CDR2 FNYEAQ. With 1 base removed from V and 4 bases from J, the gap between germline ends came to 8 bases. The CDR3 is 14 amino acids. CDR3 sequence reads: CASSLGPPGNTIYF. For the CDR3, the DNA is TGTGCCAGCAGCTTAGGGCCTCCAGGAAACACCATATATTTT.

This clone was detected many times. The chain has TRBV18 and TRBJ2-7, with TRBD2 matching 12 bases. Trimming removed 5 bases from V and 0 bases from J; junction bases left unmatched: 2. The germline gives CDR1 KGHSH, CDR2 LQKENI. CDR3 length: 15 amino acids. CDR3 region: CASSRTSGASYEQYF. The CDR3 DNA sequence: TGTGCCAGCTCAAGGACTAGCGGGGCCTCCTACGAGCAGTACTTC.

The sample holds many counts of this clone. This sequence joins TRBV7-8 and TRBJ1-1; D is ambiguous. The V end was cut by 3 bases, the J end by 1 base, with 15 bases between. The V gene's germline CDR1 is SGHVS and CDR2 FQNEAQ. The CDR3 is made up of 16 amino acids. In DNA, the CDR3 is TGTGCCAGCAGCTTGCAAGGACTTAACACGAACACTGAAGCTTTCTTT. It is translated as CASSLQGLNTNTEAFF.

The chain employs TRBV20-1 and TRBJ1-2; unclear D gene. V was clipped by 0 bases and J by 2 bases, with 10 bases between them. The CDR3 extends over 14 amino acids. Germline V gene lookup returns CDR1 DFQATT and CDR2 SNEGSKA (reference sequence). Written as DNA, the CDR3 is TGCAGTGCTAGAGAGGAGGACGGAAACTATGGCTACACCTTC. The encoded protein is CSAREEDGNYGYTF.